Following are 21 T cell receptor beta chains from one sample sequenced in a study of persistence of HIV-infected CD4 T cells. No antigen is known for these receptors. Cells were stimulated with CMV-infected fibroblast lysates at 10 ug/mL. CD40L/CD69 double-negative CD45RO-high memory CD4+ T cells were collected. Sequencing used immunoSEQ version 4 in survey mode. Generated by immunoSEQ multiplex PCR, the TCRdb table keeps only in-frame clones and is missing some. The profile shows 40,000 to 55,000 clones, 70% to 80% of them singletons. The sample here was CD4+ T cells sorted from PBMCs after approximately 20-hour stimulation, taken from a patient who received antiretroviral therapy. Receptors were obtained from an adult man with HIV who was CMV-seropositive.

The chain uses TRBV6-5 and TRBJ1-2; TRBD1 is a possible D gene (5 bases). Germline assignment: CDR1 MNHEY and CDR2 SVGAGI. This CDR3 spans 14 amino acids. V was cut by 3 bases and J by 4 bases, with 12 bases left in between. CDR3 residues: CASSYGQGFYGYTF. DNA of the CDR3: TGTGCCAGCAGTTATGGTCAGGGCTTCTATGGCTACACCTTC.

This clone was recorded once. The J gene is TRBJ2-3, the V gene TRBV30; D is unresolved. The germline CDR1 and CDR2 sequences are GTSNPN and SVGIG (reference sequence). The CDR3 extends over 15 amino acids. The V end lost 0 bases, the J end lost 6 bases, and 16 bases lay between the germline ends. CDR3 coding DNA: TGTGCCTGGAGTGTACAGATGACCGTGTCGGATACGCAGTATTTT. Translating it yields CAWSVQMTVSDTQYF.

DNA for the CDR3: TGTGCCAGCAGCCAAGACGGCAGGGGCGGGAGAGGCTACAATGAGCAGTTCTTC. As protein: CASSQDGRGGRGYNEQFF. The J gene is TRBJ2-1, the V gene TRBV3-1 (or the pseudogene TRBV3-2), with D possibly matching TRBD2 (7 bases). The CDR3 is 18 amino acids. Germline CDR1 LGHDT, CDR2 YNNKEL (reference sequence). The V end lost 0 bases, the J end lost 3 bases, and 18 bases lay between the germline ends.

The chain employs TRBV5-1 and TRBJ2-2; D is unresolved. The CDR3 runs to 14 residues. V lost 0 bases and J lost 1, with 4 bases in between. From germline, CDR1 is SGHRS and CDR2 YFSETQ. CDR3 in DNA: TGCGCCAGCAGCTTGGTGGGGAACACCGGGGAGCTGTTTTTT. Protein product: CASSLVGNTGELFF.

The chain uses TRBV7-8 and TRBJ2-7; D unclear. CDR1 is SGHVS, CDR2 FQNEAQ, per germline. The germline V and J ends were trimmed by 1 base and 0 bases, with 4 bases remaining between them. This CDR3 region has 13 residues. CDR3 in amino acids: CASSLDSSYEQYF. The CDR3, as DNA: TGTGCCAGCAGCTTAGACTCCTCCTACGAGCAGTACTTC.

This clone was counted only a few times. Other DNA sequences of this sample code for an identical CDR3. The J gene is TRBJ1-1, the V gene TRBV5-1; D is unresolved. This CDR3 has 13 residues. Germline V gene lookup returns CDR1 SGHRS and CDR2 YFSETQ. V lost 0 bases, J lost 1 base, and 4 bases lay in between. The CDR3 protein is CASSLESNTEAFF. The CDR3 nucleotides read TGCGCCAGCAGCTTGGAGTCGAACACTGAAGCTTTCTTT.

The chain combines TRBV10-3 with TRBJ2-3; 8 bases agree with TRBD2. The J segment lost 3 bases and the V segment lost 6 bases, leaving 5 bases of the junction unmatched. The germline CDR1 and CDR2 sequences are ENHRY and SYGVKD. CDR3 size: 14 residues. DNA of the CDR3: TGTGCCATCAGCCCCGGGGGGGTGACAGATACGCAGTATTTT. Translated, it gives CAISPGGVTDTQYF.

The CDR3 nucleotides are TGTGCCAGCAGCTTAATCGGTAACACTGAAGCTTTCTTT. Translating it yields CASSLIGNTEAFF. The rearrangement uses TRBV7-2 and TRBJ1-1; D gene unclear. Trimming left V 2 bases short and J 2 bases short, with 6 bases between. In germline, CDR1 is SGHTA, CDR2 FQGNSA. The CDR3 consists of 13 residues.

This clone showed up just a few times. J is TRBJ1-2 and V is TRBV18; D call uncertain. The V gene's germline CDR1 is KGHSH and CDR2 LQKENI. CDR3 length: 13 amino acids. The germline V and J ends were trimmed by 2 bases and 2 bases, with 6 bases remaining between them. The CDR3 protein is CASSPKENYGYTF. The CDR3 bases are TGTGCCAGCTCACCAAAGGAGAACTATGGCTACACCTTC.

CDR3 nucleotide sequence: TGCGCCAGCAGCCAAGATCAGCAATATGGGACCTACGAGCAGTACTTC. Its protein product is CASSQDQQYGTYEQYF. The J gene is TRBJ2-7, the V gene TRBV4-3; no firm D call. The germline V gene encodes CDR1 LGHNA and CDR2 YSLEER. This CDR3 comprises 16 residues. Deletions cut 0 bases from V and 2 bases from J, with 14 bases between.

This chain connects TRBV4-3 to TRBJ2-1; 9 bases fit TRBD1. V lost 4 bases and J lost 5; bases outside the gene matches: 0. The CDR3 has 13 residues. Germline CDR1 reads LGHNA; CDR2 reads YSLEER. The CDR3 nucleotides read TGCGCCAGCAGCCGGGACAGGGACAATGAGCAGTTCTTC. Residues: CASSRDRDNEQFF.

V usage is TRBV20-1 and J usage is TRBJ1-5; D gene unclear. Germline loops: CDR1 DFQATT, CDR2 SNEGSKA (reference sequence). The CDR3 consists of 13 residues. With 3 bases removed from V and 7 bases from J, the gap between germline ends came to 13 bases. The CDR3: CSASLGKDQPQHF. CDR3 in DNA: TGCAGTGCTAGTCTAGGGAAAGACCAGCCCCAGCATTTT.

The J gene is TRBJ1-5, the V gene TRBV15; 7 nucleotides line up with TRBD1. Germline assignment: CDR1 LNHNV and CDR2 YYDKDF (reference sequence). This CDR3 has 13 amino acids. V dropped 4 bases and J dropped 12; count of bases not matched to a gene: 9. The CDR3 DNA follows: TGTGCCACCAGCATTGACCCCGGGACAGACCAGCATTTT. It encodes CATSIDPGTDQHF.

The CDR3 region is CASNMIGQTNTGELFF. The CDR3 region has the DNA TGTGCCAGCAACATGATTGGACAGACGAACACCGGGGAGCTGTTTTTT. V usage is TRBV7-9 and J usage is TRBJ2-2; a possible D gene is TRBD1 (6 bases). The length of the CDR3 is 16 residues. V was shortened by 7 bases and J by 0 bases, with 15 bases between the two germline ends. Germline V gives CDR1 SEHNR, CDR2 FQNEAQ (reference sequence).

This clone was recorded many times. The rearrangement uses TRBV7-9 and TRBJ2-5, with a weak D call TRBD1 (6 bases). The CDR3 spans 15 residues. CDR1 SEHNR and CDR2 FQNEAQ come from the germline V gene (reference sequence). Trimming took off 1 base at V and 4 bases at J, with 13 bases between the two ends. CDR3: CASSLVALGGETQYF. The CDR3 bases are TGTGCCAGCAGCTTAGTGGCATTAGGGGGAGAGACCCAGTACTTC.

V is TRBV10-3 and J is TRBJ1-2, with a tentative D call TRBD1 (6 bases). V gave up 10 bases and J gave up 8 bases, with 14 bases separating them. The CDR3 loop spans 11 amino acids. CDR1 and CDR2 from the germline V gene are ENHRY and SYGVKD. CDR3 region: CATSGGQGYTF. The CDR3 DNA reads TGTGCCACCTCCGGGGGACAAGGCTACACCTTC.

The chain combines TRBV20-1 with TRBJ2-7; 7 bases line up with TRBD1. CDR1 is DFQATT and CDR2 is SNEGSKA in the germline V gene (reference sequence). The V segment lost 3 bases and the J segment 2 bases; nucleotides outside the gene matches: 7. The CDR3 runs to 14 residues. The CDR3 DNA reads TGCAGTGCTAGTAAGGGACAGCCACCCTACGAGCAGTACTTC. It yields the protein CSASKGQPPYEQYF.

CDR3 bases: TGCGCCAGCAGCCAAGCACCAGGGGTCATCAATCAGCCCCAGCATTTT. Encoded protein: CASSQAPGVINQPQHF. This sequence joins TRBV4-1 and TRBJ1-5; D might be TRBD1 (6 bases). Germline lookup yields CDR1 MGHRA and CDR2 YSYEKL. The CDR3 contains 16 residues. V was pared by 1 base and J by 3 bases, with 13 bases between.

V is TRBV29-1 and J is TRBJ1-1, with 9 bases aligning to TRBD1. The trim removed 7 bases at V and 5 bases at J, leaving 5 bases unmatched. Germline CDR1 is SQVTM and CDR2 is ANQGSEA. The CDR3 extends over 12 amino acids. DNA for the CDR3: TGCAGCGCGGACAGGGGAGAGACTGAAGCTTTCTTT. Translated: CSADRGETEAFF.

The V gene is TRBV15, the J gene TRBJ1-5, with 12 bases that match TRBD1. There are 18 residues in the CDR3. Germline CDR1 LNHNV, CDR2 YYDKDF (reference sequence). V shed 1 base and J 7 bases; nucleotides not matched to a gene: 11. CDR3 amino acids: CATSRGGTGGREKQPQHF. CDR3 in DNA: TGTGCCACCAGCAGAGGGGGGACAGGGGGCAGGGAAAAACAGCCCCAGCATTTT.

This clone was observed a single time. The rearrangement uses TRBV6-5 and TRBJ1-2; no clear D. V lost 6 bases to trimming and J lost 7 bases, with 12 bases between them. The germline gives CDR1 MNHEY, CDR2 SVGAGI. There are 12 residues in the CDR3. This CDR3 reads CASSTQTSGYTF. CDR3 DNA sequence: TGTGCCAGCAGCACTCAGACCTCTGGCTACACCTTC.